The present entry profiles one T cell receptor (beta chain) with its context. Only one count was recorded for this clone. Its antigen has not been determined. The sample holds no much larger clone one base away, and base qualities are not on file. The library relied on the immunoSEQ multiplex PCR assay. TCRdb took this table from immuneACCESS and kept in-frame rearrangements with V and J called. Such tables lack part of the clones; where checked against another copy, unresolved V genes explain under half of the gap, and the rest is unexplained. Present in this sample are 55,000 to 80,000 clones, approximately 78% of which were seen just once. The top ten hold 7.1% of the sample. These data are taken from a study of radiotherapy plus CTLA-4 blockade in lung cancer listed by TCRdb under 2018. Looking at the study overall: Among the enrolled patients, about 19% had an objective response, and 31% reached disease control. Broader findings and caveats from the paper: After treatment with radiotherapy and ipilimumab, TCR clones that originated in tumors expanded in peripheral blood. Early dynamic changes in blood T cell clones, together with increased serum interferon-beta after radiation, were reported as the strongest predictors of response.

At the junction V is shortened by 6 bases and J by 6 bases; bases outside the gene matches: 8. The CDR3 runs 15 residues from the cysteine to the phenylalanine. Only the CDR3 region is kept as DNA, spanning 45 bases read in frame from base 1. As encoded in the germline V gene, CDR1 is SGHVS while CDR2 is FQNEAQ. The study tested focal radiation therapy combined with CTLA-4 blockade (ipilimumab) in patients with chemo-refractory metastatic non-small-cell lung cancer. Source: peripheral blood, taken from a patient treated with radiotherapy plus ipilimumab. The sequence derives from a human donor with non-small cell lung cancer who had a complete response to radiotherapy plus ipilimumab. The V and J segments used are TRBV7-8 and TRBJ2-1; 10 junctional bases match TRBD2. The CDR3 amino acid sequence is: CASRPSGRAGNEQFF. The DNA sequence reads TGTGCCAGCAGACCCAGCGGGAGGGCCGGCAATGAGCAGTTCTTC.